These 23 T cell receptor beta chains originate from one sample sequenced in a study of blood T cell repertoires in COVID-19. The data were produced by immunoSEQ multiplex PCR, yet TCRdb's version contains in-frame clones alone and is incomplete. The sample has 110,000 or so clones; roughly 84% are singletons. The specimen sequenced was peripheral blood. These receptors were taken from a woman aged 40 to 50 with acute or convalescent COVID-19.

This clone was found a few times. V is TRBV27 and J is TRBJ2-7, with 12 bases aligning to TRBD1. V lost 7 bases and J lost 6; bases outside the gene matches: 10. This CDR3 region has 15 residues. The V gene's germline CDR1 is MNHEY and CDR2 SMNVEV (reference sequence). The CDR3 sequence: CASTSPGTGGREQYF. Written as DNA, the CDR3 is TGTGCCAGCACTTCCCCCGGGACAGGGGGCCGCGAGCAGTACTTC.

The genes are TRBV5-5 and TRBJ1-1; no reliable D call. Trimming removed 0 bases from V and 10 bases from J, with 13 bases in between. The CDR3 extends over 13 amino acids. Per the germline V gene, CDR1 is SGHKS and CDR2 is YYEKEE (reference sequence). CDR3 DNA sequence: TGTGCCAGCAGCTTGGCTGGCTACCGGGGAGCTTTCTTT. Translating it yields CASSLAGYRGAFF. Full variable domain (missing parts from reference TRBV5-5 and TRBJ1-1): DAGVTQSPTHLIKTRGQQVTLRCSPISGHKSVSWYQQVLGQGPQFIFQYYEKEERGRGNFPDRFSARQFPNYSSELNVNALLLGDSALYLCASSLAGYRGAFFGQGTRLTVV.

V and J are TRBV12-2 and TRBJ1-4. TRBV12-2 is assigned pseudogene status. This CDR3 contains 19 residues. This CDR3 reads CASRLNGECLVATNEKLFF. DNA of the CDR3: TGTGCAAGTCGCTTGAATGGAGAATGTTTAGTGGCAACTAATGAAAAACTGTTTTTT.

This chain links TRBV5-1 with TRBJ1-2; tentatively, D is TRBD1 (5 bases). Trimming pared 1 base from V and 5 bases from J, leaving 21 bases between. CDR1 and CDR2 from the germline V gene are SGHRS and YFSETQ. The CDR3 contains 17 residues. The CDR3 sequence is CASSLRSDSSSSYGYTF. CDR3 in DNA: TGCGCCAGCAGCTTGCGTTCAGACAGCTCATCGTCATATGGCTACACCTTC. Using reference TRBV5-1 and TRBJ1-2 for the parts outside the CDR3, the full variable domain is KAGVTQTPRYLIKTRGQQVTLSCSPISGHRSVSWYQQTPGQGLQFLFEYFSETQRNKGNFPGRFSGRQFSNSRSEMNVSTLELGDSALYLCASSLRSDSSSSYGYTFGSGTRLTVV.

The CDR3 DNA follows: TGTGCCAGCAGCTACAGGGGTAGGAATTCACCCCTCCACTTT. This translates into CASSYRGRNSPLHF. The V and J genes are TRBV14 and TRBJ1-6; 7 nucleotides align to TRBD1. The CDR3 consists of 14 residues. CDR1 is SGHDN, CDR2 FVKESK, per germline. V shed 5 bases and J 7 bases; nucleotides not matched to a gene: 5.

Remarks on this clone: Other DNA sequences in the same sample also yield this CDR3. The rearrangement links TRBV2 to TRBJ2-3, with D possibly being TRBD1 (6 bases). Germline V lookup: CDR1 SNHLY, CDR2 FYNNEI. CDR3 length: 12 residues. Trimming removed 6 bases from V and 5 bases from J, with 9 bases in between. DNA for the CDR3: TGTGCCAGCAGGCAGGGGAGAGATACGCAGTATTTT. Translating it yields CASRQGRDTQYF.

The chain carries TRBV6-5 and TRBJ2-1; the match to TRBD1 covers 7 bases. The V gene's germline CDR1 is MNHEY and CDR2 SVGAGI. With V trimmed by 6 bases and J by 2 bases, 1 base remained unmatched. The CDR3 has 13 residues. The CDR3 protein is CASRDRTYNEQFF. CDR3 nucleotide sequence: TGTGCCAGCAGGGACAGGACCTACAATGAGCAGTTCTTC.

This rearrangement joins TRBV3-1 (or the pseudogene TRBV3-2) to TRBJ1-2, with TRBD1 matching over 10 bases. With 1 base clipped from V and 7 bases from J, the junction kept 6 bases outside the gene matches. The CDR3 is made up of 15 amino acids. Germline CDR1 reads LGHDT; CDR2 reads YNNKEL (reference sequence). The CDR3 protein is CASSQALDRGGGYTF. DNA of the CDR3: TGTGCCAGCAGCCAAGCCCTGGACAGGGGGGGTGGCTACACCTTC.

This chain connects TRBV12-2 to TRBJ2-7; the DNA was not compared with TRBD2, the D call given in the table. TRBV12-2 is an annotated pseudogene. The CDR3 runs to 18 residues. DNA for the CDR3: TGTGCAAGTCGCTTAGTTACTAGCGGGGGGGATAATAACTACGAGCAGTACTTC. This sequence encodes CASRLVTSGGDNNYEQYF.

The sample holds a few counts of this clone. The V call is TRBV28, the J call TRBJ1-4; 8 nucleotides line up with TRBD1. This CDR3 contains 15 residues. The V gene end was trimmed by 4 bases and the J gene end by 8 bases; junction bases not matched to a gene: 9. Per germline, CDR1 MDHEN and CDR2 SYDVKM. CDR3 region: CASSWGPTGDEKLFF. DNA for the CDR3: TGTGCCAGCAGTTGGGGGCCGACAGGGGACGAAAAACTGTTTTTT.

CDR3 DNA: TGTGCCAGCAGCGTAGGGGCAGCAAGTAATGAAAAACTGTTTTTT. It yields the protein CASSVGAASNEKLFF. The chain joins TRBV9 to TRBJ1-4; D remains ambiguous. The CDR3 runs 15 residues. The V end lost 0 bases, the J end lost 4 bases, and 10 bases lay between the germline ends. Germline V gives CDR1 SGDLS, CDR2 YYNGEE.

The sample holds a few counts of this clone. V gene TRBV9 combines with J gene TRBJ1-3; 8 bases agree with TRBD1. The V gene end was trimmed by 3 bases and the J gene end by 1 base; junction bases not matched to a gene: 6. Germline loops: CDR1 SGDLS, CDR2 YYNGEE. This CDR3 has 16 amino acids. Here the CDR3 DNA reads TGTGCCAGCAGCGCCGGACAGGGACGGTCTGGAAACACCATATATTTT. Its protein product is CASSAGQGRSGNTIYF.

This sequence joins TRBV14 and TRBJ1-1; D unclear. Trimming left V 1 base short and J 0 bases short, with 3 bases between. The CDR3 contains 13 residues. From germline, CDR1 is SGHDN and CDR2 FVKESK. The CDR3 DNA follows: TGTGCCAGCAGCCAAGTAATGAACACTGAAGCTTTCTTT. Its translation is CASSQVMNTEAFF.

CDR3 sequence reads: CASSLGPVQGNQPQHF. CDR3 DNA sequence: TGCGCCAGCAGCTTGGGGCCAGTTCAGGGCAATCAGCCCCAGCATTTT. V and J are TRBV5-1 and TRBJ1-5, with D unclear. The germline gives CDR1 SGHRS, CDR2 YFSETQ. The CDR3 has 16 amino acids. V shed 0 bases and J shed 2 bases, with 12 bases lying between them.

The chain is built from TRBV5-1 and TRBJ1-2; TRBD1 might be the D (5 bases). The CDR3 spans 14 residues. V lost 5 bases and J lost 6, with 17 bases in between. CDR1 is SGHRS, CDR2 YFSETQ, per germline. In DNA form, the CDR3 reads TGCGCCAGCAGTTGGGGCAGCTCTAGCGATGGCTACACCTTC. Translating it yields CASSWGSSSDGYTF.

This clone was picked up one time. This chain uses TRBV9 with TRBJ1-2; D call uncertain. CDR1 and CDR2 from the germline V gene are SGDLS and YYNGEE. Trimming cost V 3 bases and J 5 bases, with 14 bases left between them. This CDR3 comprises 14 residues. Here the CDR3 reads CASSALPSTYGYTF. Written as DNA, the CDR3 is TGTGCCAGCAGCGCCCTCCCGTCCACTTATGGCTACACCTTC.

The CDR3 region is CASRSISYEQYF. The CDR3 DNA reads TGTGCCAGCAGGTCAATCTCCTACGAGCAGTACTTC. The chain joins TRBV6-5 to TRBJ2-7; no firm D call. The CDR3 length is 12 residues. Germline CDR1 reads MNHEY; CDR2 reads SVGAGI. The V gene lost 6 bases and the J gene lost 0 bases, with 6 bases spanning the gap.

CDR3 region: CASGSRLLRGTGELFF. CDR3 DNA: TGTGCCAGCGGGAGCCGACTCCTCCGGGGAACCGGGGAGCTGTTTTTT. The chain couples TRBV27 to TRBJ2-2, with D possibly TRBD2 on 5 matching bases. The CDR3 is 16 amino acids. Germline lookup yields CDR1 MNHEY and CDR2 SMNVEV (reference sequence). Between the trimmed V and J ends, which lost 8 bases and 5 bases, there was a span of 21 bases.

The V gene is TRBV13, the J gene TRBJ2-1; 10 bases match TRBD2. Germline assignment: CDR1 PRHDT and CDR2 FYEKMQ (reference sequence). The CDR3 is 18 amino acids. Losses at the gene ends were 3 bases for V and 0 bases for J; bases not matched to a gene: 8. CDR3 protein: CASSFRAGGSSSYNEQFF. In nucleotides, the CDR3 is TGTGCCAGCAGCTTCAGAGCGGGGGGGTCAAGCTCCTACAATGAGCAGTTCTTC.

This sequence joins TRBV6-1 and TRBJ2-3; D not certain. The length of the CDR3 is 13 residues. V lost 6 bases and J lost 5, with 12 bases in between. Germline CDR1 reads MNHNS; CDR2 reads SASEGT. The CDR3 DNA is TGTGCCAGCAGACTAACGGTTGGAGATACGCAGTATTTT. It translates to CASRLTVGDTQYF.

V gene TRBV30 combines with J gene TRBJ1-1; 8 nucleotides match TRBD1. Losses at the gene ends were 3 bases for V and 3 bases for J; bases not matched to a gene: 6. CDR1 GTSNPN and CDR2 SVGIG come from the germline V gene (reference sequence). CDR3 length: 14 amino acids. The CDR3 DNA follows: TGTGCCTGGAGCCCGGGACAGGTGCACACTGAAGCTTTCTTT. This translates into CAWSPGQVHTEAFF.

The CDR3 is CASKDTSWAGELFF. The DNA of the CDR3 is TGTGCCAGTAAGGACACGTCGTGGGCCGGGGAGCTGTTTTTT. The chain recombines TRBV19 with TRBJ2-2; tentative D call: TRBD1 (5 bases). Trimming left V 7 bases short and J 6 bases short, with 15 bases between. The CDR3 extends over 14 amino acids. Germline values: CDR1 LNHDA, CDR2 SQIVND (reference sequence).

The chain employs TRBV7-9 and TRBJ2-7; no clear D gene. Per the germline V gene, CDR1 is SEHNR and CDR2 is FQNEAQ (reference sequence). This CDR3 is built from 11 residues. V was clipped by 5 bases and J by 3 bases, with 5 bases between them. In DNA form, the CDR3 reads TGTGCCAGCAGCCACTACTACGAGCAGTACTTC. Translating gives CASSHYYEQYF.